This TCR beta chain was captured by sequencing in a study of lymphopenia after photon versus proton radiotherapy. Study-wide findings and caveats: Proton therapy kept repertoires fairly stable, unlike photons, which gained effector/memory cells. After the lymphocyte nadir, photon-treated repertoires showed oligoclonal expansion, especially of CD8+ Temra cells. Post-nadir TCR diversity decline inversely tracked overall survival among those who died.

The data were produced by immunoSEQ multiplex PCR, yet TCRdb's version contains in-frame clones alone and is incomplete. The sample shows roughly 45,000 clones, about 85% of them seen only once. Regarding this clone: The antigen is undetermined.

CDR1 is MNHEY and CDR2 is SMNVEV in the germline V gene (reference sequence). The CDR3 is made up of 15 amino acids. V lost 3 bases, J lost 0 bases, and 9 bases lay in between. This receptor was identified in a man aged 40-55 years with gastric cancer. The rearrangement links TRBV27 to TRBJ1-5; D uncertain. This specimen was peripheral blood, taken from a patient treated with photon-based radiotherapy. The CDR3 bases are TGTGCCAGCAGTTTTTCGGTTTATAGCAATCAGCCCCAGCATTTT. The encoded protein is CASSFSVYSNQPQHF.